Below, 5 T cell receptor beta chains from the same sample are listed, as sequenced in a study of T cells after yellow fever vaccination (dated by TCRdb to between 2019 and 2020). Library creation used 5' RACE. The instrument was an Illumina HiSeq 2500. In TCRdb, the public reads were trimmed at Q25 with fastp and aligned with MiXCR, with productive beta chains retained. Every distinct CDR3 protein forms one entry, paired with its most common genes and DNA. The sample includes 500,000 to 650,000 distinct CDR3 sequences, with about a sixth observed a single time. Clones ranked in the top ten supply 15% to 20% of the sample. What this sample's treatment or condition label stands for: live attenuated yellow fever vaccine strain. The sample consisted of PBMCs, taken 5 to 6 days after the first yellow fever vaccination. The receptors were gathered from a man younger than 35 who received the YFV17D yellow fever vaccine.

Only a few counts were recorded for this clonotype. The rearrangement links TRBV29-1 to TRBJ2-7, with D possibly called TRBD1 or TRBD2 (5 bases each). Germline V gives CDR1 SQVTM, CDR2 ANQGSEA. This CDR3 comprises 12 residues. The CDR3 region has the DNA TGCACCGTCAGAGGGGATCCCTACGAGCAGTACGTC. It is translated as CTVRGDPYEQYV.

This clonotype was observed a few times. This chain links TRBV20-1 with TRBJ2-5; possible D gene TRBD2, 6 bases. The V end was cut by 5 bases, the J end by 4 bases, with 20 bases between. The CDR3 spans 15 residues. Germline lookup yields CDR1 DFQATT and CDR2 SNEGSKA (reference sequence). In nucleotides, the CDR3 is TGCAGTGCTCCCCTCTCGACTAGTCCCCGAGAGACCCAGTACTTC. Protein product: CSAPLSTSPRETQYF.

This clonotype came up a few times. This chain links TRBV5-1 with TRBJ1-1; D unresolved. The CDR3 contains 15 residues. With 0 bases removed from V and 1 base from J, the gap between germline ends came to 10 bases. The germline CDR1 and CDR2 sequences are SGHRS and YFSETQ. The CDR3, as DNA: TGCGCCAGCAGCTTGGGGCGAGTCTCGAACACTGAAGCTTTCTTT. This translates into CASSLGRVSNTEAFF.

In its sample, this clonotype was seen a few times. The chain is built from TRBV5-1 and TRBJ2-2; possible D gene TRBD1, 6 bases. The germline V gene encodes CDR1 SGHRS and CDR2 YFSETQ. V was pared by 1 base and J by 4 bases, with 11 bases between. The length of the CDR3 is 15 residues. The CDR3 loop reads CASSLSLGATGELFF. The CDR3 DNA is TGCGCCAGCAGCTTGAGTTTGGGGGCCACCGGGGAGCTGTTTTTT. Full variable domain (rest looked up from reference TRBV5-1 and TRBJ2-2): KAGVTQTPRYLIKTRGQQVTLSCSPISGHRSVSWYQQTPGQGLQFLFEYFSETQRNKGNFPGRFSGRQFSNSRSEMNVSTLELGDSALYLCASSLSLGATGELFFGEGSRLTVL.

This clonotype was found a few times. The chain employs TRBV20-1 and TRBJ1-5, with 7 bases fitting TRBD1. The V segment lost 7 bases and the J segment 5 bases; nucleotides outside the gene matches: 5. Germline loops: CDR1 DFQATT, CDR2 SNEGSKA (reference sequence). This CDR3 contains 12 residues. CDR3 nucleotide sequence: TGCAGTGGGAAAGGGGGCGATCAGCCCCAGCATTTT. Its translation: CSGKGGDQPQHF.